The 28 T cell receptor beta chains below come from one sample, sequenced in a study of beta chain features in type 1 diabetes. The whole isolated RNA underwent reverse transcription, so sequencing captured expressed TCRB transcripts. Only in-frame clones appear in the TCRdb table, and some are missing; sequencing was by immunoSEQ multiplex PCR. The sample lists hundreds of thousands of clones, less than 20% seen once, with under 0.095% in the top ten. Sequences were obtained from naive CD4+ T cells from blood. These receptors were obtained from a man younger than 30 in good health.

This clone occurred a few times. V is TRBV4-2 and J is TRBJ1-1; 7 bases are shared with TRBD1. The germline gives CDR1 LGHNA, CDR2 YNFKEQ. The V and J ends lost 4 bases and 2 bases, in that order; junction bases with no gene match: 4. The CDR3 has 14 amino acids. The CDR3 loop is CASSPRQGNTEAFF. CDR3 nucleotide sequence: TGTGCCAGCAGCCCCCGACAGGGTAACACTGAAGCTTTCTTT.

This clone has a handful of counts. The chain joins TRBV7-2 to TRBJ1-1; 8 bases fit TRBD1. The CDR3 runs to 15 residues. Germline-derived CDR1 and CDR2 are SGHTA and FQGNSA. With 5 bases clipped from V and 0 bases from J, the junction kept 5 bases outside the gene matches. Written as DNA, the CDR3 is TGTGCCAGCAGCCCGTGGGACAGGTTGAACACTGAAGCTTTCTTT. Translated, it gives CASSPWDRLNTEAFF.

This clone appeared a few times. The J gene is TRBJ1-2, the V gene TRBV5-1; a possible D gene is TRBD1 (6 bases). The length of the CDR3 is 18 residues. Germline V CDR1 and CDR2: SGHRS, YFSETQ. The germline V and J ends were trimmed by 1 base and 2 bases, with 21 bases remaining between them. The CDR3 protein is CASSLKGFGGQQNYGYTF. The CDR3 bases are TGCGCCAGCAGCTTGAAGGGCTTTGGAGGACAGCAAAACTATGGCTACACCTTC.

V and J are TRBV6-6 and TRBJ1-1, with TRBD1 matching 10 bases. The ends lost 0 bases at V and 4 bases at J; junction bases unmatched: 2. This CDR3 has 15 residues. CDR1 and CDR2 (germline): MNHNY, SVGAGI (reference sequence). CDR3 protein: CASSYSGTGATEAFF. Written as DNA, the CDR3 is TGTGCCAGCAGTTACTCTGGGACAGGGGCCACTGAAGCTTTCTTT.

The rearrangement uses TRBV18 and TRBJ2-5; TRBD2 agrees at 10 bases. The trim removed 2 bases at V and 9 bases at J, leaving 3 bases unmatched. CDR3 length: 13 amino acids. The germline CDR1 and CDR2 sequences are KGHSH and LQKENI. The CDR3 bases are TGTGCCAGCTCACCAGTAGCGGGAGGTCCCCAGTACTTC. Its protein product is CASSPVAGGPQYF.

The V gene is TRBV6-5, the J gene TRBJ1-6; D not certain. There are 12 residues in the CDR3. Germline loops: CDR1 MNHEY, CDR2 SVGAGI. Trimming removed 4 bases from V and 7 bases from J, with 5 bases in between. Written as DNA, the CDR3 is TGTGCCAGCAGTTTACCCAATTCACCCCTCCACTTT. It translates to CASSLPNSPLHF.

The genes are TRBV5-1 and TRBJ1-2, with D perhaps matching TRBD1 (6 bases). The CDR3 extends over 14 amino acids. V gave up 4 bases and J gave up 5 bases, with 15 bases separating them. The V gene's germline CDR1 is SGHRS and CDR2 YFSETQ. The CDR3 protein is CASSVWTEKYGYTF. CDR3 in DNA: TGCGCCAGCAGCGTTTGGACAGAAAAATATGGCTACACCTTC. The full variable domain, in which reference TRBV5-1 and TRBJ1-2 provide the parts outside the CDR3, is KAGVTQTPRYLIKTRGQQVTLSCSPISGHRSVSWYQQTPGQGLQFLFEYFSETQRNKGNFPGRFSGRQFSNSRSEMNVSTLELGDSALYLCASSVWTEKYGYTFGSGTRLTVV.

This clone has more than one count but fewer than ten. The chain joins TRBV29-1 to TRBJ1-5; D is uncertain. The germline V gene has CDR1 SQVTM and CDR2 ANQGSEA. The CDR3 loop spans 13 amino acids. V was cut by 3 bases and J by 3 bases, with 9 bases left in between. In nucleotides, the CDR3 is TGCAGCGTTGAGACGGACTCCAATCAGCCCCAGCATTTT. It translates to CSVETDSNQPQHF.

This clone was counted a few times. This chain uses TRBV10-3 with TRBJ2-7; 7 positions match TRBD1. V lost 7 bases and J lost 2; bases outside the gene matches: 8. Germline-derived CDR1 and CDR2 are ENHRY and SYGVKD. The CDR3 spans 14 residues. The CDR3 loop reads CAIKGTEPPYEQYF. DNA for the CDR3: TGTGCCATCAAGGGGACAGAGCCCCCCTACGAGCAGTACTTC.

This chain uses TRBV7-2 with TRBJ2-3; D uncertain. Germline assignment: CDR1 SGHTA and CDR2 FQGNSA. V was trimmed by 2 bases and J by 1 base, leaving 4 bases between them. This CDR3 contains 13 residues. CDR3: CASSLQRTDTQYF. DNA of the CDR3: TGTGCCAGCAGCTTACAACGCACAGATACGCAGTATTTT.

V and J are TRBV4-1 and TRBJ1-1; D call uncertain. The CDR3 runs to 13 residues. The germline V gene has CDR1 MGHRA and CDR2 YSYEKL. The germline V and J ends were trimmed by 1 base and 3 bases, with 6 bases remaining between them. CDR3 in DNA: TGCGCCAGCAGCCAAGCACGGGACACTGAAGCTTTCTTT. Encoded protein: CASSQARDTEAFF.

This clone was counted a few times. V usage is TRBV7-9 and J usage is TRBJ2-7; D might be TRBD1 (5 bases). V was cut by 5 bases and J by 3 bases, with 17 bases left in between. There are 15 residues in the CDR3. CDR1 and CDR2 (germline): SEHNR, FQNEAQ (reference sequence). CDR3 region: CASSRRLDTYYEQYF. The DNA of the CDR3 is TGTGCCAGCAGCCGACGCTTGGACACCTACTACGAGCAGTACTTC.

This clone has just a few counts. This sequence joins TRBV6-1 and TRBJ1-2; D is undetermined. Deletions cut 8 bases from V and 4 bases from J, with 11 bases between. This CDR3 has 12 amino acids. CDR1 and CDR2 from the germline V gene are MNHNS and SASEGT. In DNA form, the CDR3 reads TGTGCCAGCGAAGGGAAGGCCTATGGCTACACCTTC. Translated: CASEGKAYGYTF.

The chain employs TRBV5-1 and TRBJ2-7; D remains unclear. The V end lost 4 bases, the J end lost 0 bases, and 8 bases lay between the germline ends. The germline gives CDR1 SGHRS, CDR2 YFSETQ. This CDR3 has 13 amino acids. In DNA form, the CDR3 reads TGCGCCAGCAGCCCCTTGGCCTCCTACGAGCAGTACTTC. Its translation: CASSPLASYEQYF. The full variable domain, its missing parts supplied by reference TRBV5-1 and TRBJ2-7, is KAGVTQTPRYLIKTRGQQVTLSCSPISGHRSVSWYQQTPGQGLQFLFEYFSETQRNKGNFPGRFSGRQFSNSRSEMNVSTLELGDSALYLCASSPLASYEQYFGPGTRLTVT.

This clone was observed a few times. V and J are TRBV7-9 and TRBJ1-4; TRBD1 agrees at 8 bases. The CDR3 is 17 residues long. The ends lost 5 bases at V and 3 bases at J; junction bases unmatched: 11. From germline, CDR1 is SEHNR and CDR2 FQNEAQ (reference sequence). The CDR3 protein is CASSRDRPAGSNEKLFF. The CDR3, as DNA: TGTGCCAGCAGCCGGGACAGGCCCGCGGGATCTAATGAAAAACTGTTTTTT.

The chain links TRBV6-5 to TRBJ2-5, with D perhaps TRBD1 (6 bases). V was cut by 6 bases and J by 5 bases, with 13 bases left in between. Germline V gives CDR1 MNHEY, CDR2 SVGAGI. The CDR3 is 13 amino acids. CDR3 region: CASSTGSRETQYF. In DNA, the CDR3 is TGTGCCAGCAGCACAGGGTCGAGGGAGACCCAGTACTTC.

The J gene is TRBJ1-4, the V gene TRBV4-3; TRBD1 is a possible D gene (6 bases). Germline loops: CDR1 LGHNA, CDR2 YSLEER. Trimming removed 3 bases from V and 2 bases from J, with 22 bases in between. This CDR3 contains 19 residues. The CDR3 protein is CASSQTVAQGLATNEKLFF. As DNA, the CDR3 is TGCGCCAGCAGCCAGACCGTAGCGCAGGGGCTTGCCACTAATGAAAAACTGTTTTTT.

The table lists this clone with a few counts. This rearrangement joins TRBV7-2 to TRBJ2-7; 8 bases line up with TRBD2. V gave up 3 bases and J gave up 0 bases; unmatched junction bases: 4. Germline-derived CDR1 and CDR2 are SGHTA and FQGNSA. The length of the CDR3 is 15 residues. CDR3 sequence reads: CASSFQAGDSYEQYF. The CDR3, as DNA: TGTGCCAGCAGCTTTCAAGCGGGGGACTCCTACGAGCAGTACTTC.

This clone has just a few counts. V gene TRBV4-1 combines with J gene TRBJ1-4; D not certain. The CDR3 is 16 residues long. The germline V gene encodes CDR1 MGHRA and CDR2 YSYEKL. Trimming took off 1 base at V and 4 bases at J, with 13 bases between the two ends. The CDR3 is CASSQARGWDNEKLFF. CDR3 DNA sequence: TGCGCCAGCAGCCAAGCCCGGGGTTGGGATAATGAAAAACTGTTTTTT.

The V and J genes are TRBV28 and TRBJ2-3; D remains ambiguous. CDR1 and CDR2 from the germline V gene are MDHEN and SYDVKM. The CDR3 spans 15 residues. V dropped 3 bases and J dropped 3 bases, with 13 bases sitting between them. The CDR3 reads CASSLTRPSTDTQYF. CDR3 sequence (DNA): TGTGCCAGCAGTTTGACGCGACCATCGACAGATACGCAGTATTTT.

The CDR3 is CASSADYLSTDTQYF. The CDR3 DNA follows: TGTGCCAGCAGCGCTGACTACCTTAGCACAGATACGCAGTATTTT. The V call is TRBV9, the J call TRBJ2-3, with D possibly being TRBD2 (5 bases). Deletions cut 3 bases from V and 0 bases from J, with 11 bases between. The V gene's germline CDR1 is SGDLS and CDR2 YYNGEE. This CDR3 spans 15 amino acids.

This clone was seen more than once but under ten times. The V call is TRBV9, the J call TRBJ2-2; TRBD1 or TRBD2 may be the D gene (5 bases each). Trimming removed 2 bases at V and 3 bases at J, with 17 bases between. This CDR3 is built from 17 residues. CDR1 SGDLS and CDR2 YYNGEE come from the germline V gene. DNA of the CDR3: TGTGCCAGCAGCGTGGTTAGTGCAGGGAGTTACACCGGGGAGCTGTTTTTT. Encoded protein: CASSVVSAGSYTGELFF.

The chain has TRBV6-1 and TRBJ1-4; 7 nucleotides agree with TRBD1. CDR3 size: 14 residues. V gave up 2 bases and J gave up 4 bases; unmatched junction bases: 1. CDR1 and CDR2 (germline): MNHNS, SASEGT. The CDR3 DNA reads TGTGCCAGCAGTGAAAGGGACAGTAATGAAAAACTGTTTTTT. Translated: CASSERDSNEKLFF.

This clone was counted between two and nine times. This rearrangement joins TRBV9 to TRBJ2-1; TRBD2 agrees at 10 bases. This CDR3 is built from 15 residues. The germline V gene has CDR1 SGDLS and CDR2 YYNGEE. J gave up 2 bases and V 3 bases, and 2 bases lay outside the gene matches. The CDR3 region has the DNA TGTGCCAGCAGCGCAACTAGCGGGACCTACAATGAGCAGTTCTTC. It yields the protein CASSATSGTYNEQFF.

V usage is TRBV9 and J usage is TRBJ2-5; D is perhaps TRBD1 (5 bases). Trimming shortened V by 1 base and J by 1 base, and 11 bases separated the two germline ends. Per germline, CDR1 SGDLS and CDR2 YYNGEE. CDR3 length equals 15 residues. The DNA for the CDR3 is TGTGCCAGCAGCGTAATGCCGCAGGGCCAAGAGACCCAGTACTTC. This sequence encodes CASSVMPQGQETQYF.

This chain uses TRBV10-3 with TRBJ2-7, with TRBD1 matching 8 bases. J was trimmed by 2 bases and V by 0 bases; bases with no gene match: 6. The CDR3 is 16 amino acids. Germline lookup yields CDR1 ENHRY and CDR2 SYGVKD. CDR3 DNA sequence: TGTGCCATCAGTGAGTCGTCGCAGGGGGCTACCTACGAGCAGTACTTC. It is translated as CAISESSQGATYEQYF.

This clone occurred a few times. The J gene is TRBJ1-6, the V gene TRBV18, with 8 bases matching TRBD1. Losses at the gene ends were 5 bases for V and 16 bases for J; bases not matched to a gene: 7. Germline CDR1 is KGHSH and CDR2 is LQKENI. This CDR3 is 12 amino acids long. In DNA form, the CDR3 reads TGTGCCAGCTCAAGTTCGGACAGGGCACTCCACTTT. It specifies CASSSSDRALHF.

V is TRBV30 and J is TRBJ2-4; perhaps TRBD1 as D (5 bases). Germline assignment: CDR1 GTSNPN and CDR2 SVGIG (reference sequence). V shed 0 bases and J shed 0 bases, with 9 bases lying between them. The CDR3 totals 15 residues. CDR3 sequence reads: CAWSVQGEAKNIQYF. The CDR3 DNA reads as TGTGCCTGGAGTGTACAAGGGGAAGCCAAAAACATTCAGTACTTC. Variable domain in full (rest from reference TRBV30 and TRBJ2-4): SQTIHQWPATLVQPVGSPLSLECTVEGTSNPNLYWYRQAAGRGLQLLFYSVGIGQISSEVPQNLSASRPQDRQFILSSKKLLLSDSGFYLCAWSVQGEAKNIQYFGAGTRLSVL.